Below, 6 T cell receptor beta chains from the same sample are listed, as sequenced in a study of T cell responses to AZD1222 COVID-19 vaccine. The protocol was immunoSEQ multiplex PCR, while the TCRdb copy is restricted to in-frame clones and leaves out a portion. The sample includes roughly 100,000 clones, 70% to 90% of them seen just once. Sample: peripheral blood, taken on day 0 of AZD1222 vaccination. These receptors all stem from an adult in good health.

The rearrangement uses TRBV6-1 and TRBJ2-5, with TRBD2 identical over 11 bases. This CDR3 region has 16 residues. V lost 1 base to trimming and J lost 3 bases; unmatched junction nucleotides: 4. Germline assignment: CDR1 MNHNS and CDR2 SASEGT. CDR3 in DNA: TGTGCCAGCAGTGAAGTAGGGGGACTAGCGGAAGAGACCCAGTACTTC. Encoded protein: CASSEVGGLAEETQYF.

This chain uses TRBV5-1 with TRBJ2-1, with 10 bases fitting TRBD2. The CDR3 is 13 residues long. From germline, CDR1 is SGHRS and CDR2 YFSETQ. V shed 5 bases and J 10 bases; nucleotides not matched to a gene: 6. The CDR3 coding sequence is TGCGCCAGCAGTGGTATGGGACTAGCGGAGCAGTTCTTC. Translation: CASSGMGLAEQFF.

The rearrangement links TRBV6-5 to TRBJ1-1; 9 bases agree with TRBD1. The CDR3 loop spans 13 amino acids. V shed 6 bases and J 4 bases; nucleotides not matched to a gene: 3. Germline assignment: CDR1 MNHEY and CDR2 SVGAGI. CDR3 sequence: CASSATGGTEAFF. CDR3 DNA sequence: TGTGCCAGCAGCGCGACAGGGGGCACTGAAGCTTTCTTT.

The chain is built from TRBV5-1 and TRBJ1-2, with 7 bases lining up with TRBD1. The CDR3 covers 15 residues. The junction had 6 bases not matched to a gene; V was cut back by 0 bases and J by 4 bases. CDR1 is SGHRS and CDR2 is YFSETQ in the germline V gene. CDR3 loop: CASSLGGQAIYGYTF. CDR3 in DNA: TGCGCCAGCAGCTTGGGCGGACAGGCGATCTATGGCTACACCTTC.

This clone was recorded only once. J is TRBJ1-5 and V is TRBV2; 7 bases agree with TRBD1. V lost 6 bases to trimming and J lost 5 bases; unmatched junction nucleotides: 7. Germline V gives CDR1 SNHLY, CDR2 FYNNEI. The CDR3 extends over 14 amino acids. CDR3 nucleotide sequence: TGTGCCAGCAGCGGACAGGTGGAGGATCAGCCCCAGCATTTT. Protein: CASSGQVEDQPQHF. The full variable domain, with the rest looked up from reference TRBV2 and TRBJ1-5, is EPEVTQTPSHQVTQMGQEVILRCVPISNHLYFYWYRQILGQKVEFLVSFYNNEISEKSEIFDDQFSVERPDGSNFTLKIRSTKLEDSAMYFCASSGQVEDQPQHFGDGTRLSIL.

This sequence joins TRBV12-3 or TRBV12-4 and TRBJ1-2; the D gene is possibly TRBD1 (6 bases). There are 12 residues in the CDR3. Deletions cut 5 bases from V and 8 bases from J, with 12 bases between. The CDR3 region has the DNA TGTGCCAGCAGTAGACAGGTCTACGGCTACACCTTC. This gives the protein CASSRQVYGYTF.